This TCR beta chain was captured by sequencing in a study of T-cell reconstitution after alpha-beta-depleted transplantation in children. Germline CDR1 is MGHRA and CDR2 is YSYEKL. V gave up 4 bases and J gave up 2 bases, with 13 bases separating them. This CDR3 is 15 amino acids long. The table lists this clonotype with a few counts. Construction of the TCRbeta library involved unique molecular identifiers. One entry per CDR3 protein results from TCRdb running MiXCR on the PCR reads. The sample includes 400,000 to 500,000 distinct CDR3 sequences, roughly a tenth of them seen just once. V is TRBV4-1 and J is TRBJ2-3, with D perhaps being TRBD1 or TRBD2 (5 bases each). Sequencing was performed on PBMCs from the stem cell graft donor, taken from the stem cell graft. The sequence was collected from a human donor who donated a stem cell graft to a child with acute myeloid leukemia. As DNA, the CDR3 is TGCGCCAGCAGCCCTGCGTGGGGGATCACAGATACGCAGTATTTT. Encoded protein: CASSPAWGITDTQYF.